The present TCR beta chain was sequenced within a study of CD8+ T cells in alopecia areata. Study-wide results and limits: Lesional scalp, notably in alopecia totalis/universalis, had clonality above that of normal scalp.

This CDR3 contains 14 residues. V was clipped by 6 bases and J by 5 bases, with 13 bases between them. CDR1 and CDR2 from the germline V gene are SGHVS and FQNEAQ. Worth noting for this clone: The antigen remains undetermined.

Sequencing used cDNA as its template, made by extracting RNA and reverse transcribing it. Measured with immunoSEQ multiplex PCR; TCRdb has only the in-frame clones, and not every one. The table shows roughly 20,000 clones, with roughly 60% occurring only once. Sorting of CD4+ cells into CD25+CD127- cells was carried out for five patients. Patients with alopecia areata provided lesional scalp punch biopsies as well as peripheral blood. The researchers isolated CD4+ and CD8+ T cells from PBMCs by sorting. What was sequenced was CD4+ Tregs sorted from blood. The clonotype comes from a human donor with alopecia areata. The chain recombines TRBV7-8 with TRBJ2-2; no reliable D call. This CDR3 is CASRPTAWTGELFF. Here the CDR3 DNA reads TGTGCCAGCAGACCAACGGCGTGGACCGGGGAGCTGTTTTTT.